The 10 T cell receptor beta chains in this list originate from one sample, sequenced in a study of T cell responses to AZD1222 COVID-19 vaccine. Clones were read by immunoSEQ multiplex PCR, and TCRdb kept only the in-frame ones, dropping some. The repertoire holds approximately 92,000 clones, with approximately 90% as singletons. The starting material was peripheral blood, obtained on day 0 of AZD1222 vaccination. All receptors come from an adult in good health.

This rearrangement joins TRBV10-3 to TRBJ1-1; a possible D gene is TRBD1 (5 bases). The germline V gene encodes CDR1 ENHRY and CDR2 SYGVKD. Trimming removed 11 bases at V and 3 bases at J, with 7 bases between. CDR3 length: 10 amino acids. In DNA, the CDR3 is TGTGCCGGGGCAGACACTGAAGCTTTCTTT. It is translated as CAGADTEAFF.

V is TRBV15 and J is TRBJ1-5; D gene ambiguous. V was shortened by 6 bases and J by 3 bases, with 15 bases between the two germline ends. This CDR3 is built from 15 residues. The V gene's germline CDR1 is LNHNV and CDR2 YYDKDF (reference sequence). DNA of the CDR3: TGTGCCACCAGTCAGAGACTGCATCCCAATCAGCCCCAGCATTTT. It encodes CATSQRLHPNQPQHF.

V usage is TRBV5-1 and J usage is TRBJ2-3; D ambiguous. The length of the CDR3 is 14 residues. V lost 0 bases and J 2 bases, leaving 7 bases between the germline ends. Germline assignment: CDR1 SGHRS and CDR2 YFSETQ. In nucleotides, the CDR3 is TGCGCCAGCAGCTTGGAACAGTTCACAGATACGCAGTATTTT. This encodes CASSLEQFTDTQYF.

The chain is built from TRBV5-6 and TRBJ2-2; 9 nucleotides align to TRBD1. CDR3 length: 16 residues. J was trimmed by 5 bases and V by 4 bases; bases with no gene match: 9. Germline V gives CDR1 SGHDT, CDR2 YYEEEE. The DNA of the CDR3 is TGTGCCAGCAGCCGAATGGGGACAGGGCGGACCGGGGAGCTGTTTTTT. Encoded protein: CASSRMGTGRTGELFF.

The count of this clone is one. J is TRBJ2-7 and V is TRBV5-1; 8 positions match TRBD1. The CDR3 is 15 amino acids. CDR1 is SGHRS and CDR2 is YFSETQ in the germline V gene. V trimming: 1 base; J trimming: 5 bases; junction bases outside the gene matches: 8. In nucleotides, the CDR3 is TGCGCCAGCAGCTTGACGCTGGACAGGGCTAACGAGCAGTACTTC. As protein: CASSLTLDRANEQYF. Using reference TRBV5-1 and TRBJ2-7 for the parts outside the CDR3, the full variable domain is KAGVTQTPRYLIKTRGQQVTLSCSPISGHRSVSWYQQTPGQGLQFLFEYFSETQRNKGNFPGRFSGRQFSNSRSEMNVSTLELGDSALYLCASSLTLDRANEQYFGPGTRLTVT.

This clone has just one count. The chain links TRBV27 to TRBJ2-2, with 7 nucleotides matching TRBD1. The CDR3 runs 19 residues. Germline V lookup: CDR1 MNHEY, CDR2 SMNVEV (reference sequence). V lost 5 bases, J lost 2 bases, and 17 bases stayed unmatched. CDR3 in amino acids: CASSGTAWGRQGNTGELFF. The CDR3, as DNA: TGTGCCAGCAGTGGCACAGCGTGGGGGAGACAGGGAAACACCGGGGAGCTGTTTTTT.

This clone appeared once. J is TRBJ1-2 and V is TRBV3-1 (or the pseudogene TRBV3-2), with D possibly being TRBD1 (5 bases). Germline CDR1 LGHDT, CDR2 YNNKEL (reference sequence). The V gene lost 4 bases and the J gene lost 2 bases, with 8 bases spanning the gap. This CDR3 contains 13 residues. CDR3 protein: CASSLTENYGYTF. In DNA form, the CDR3 reads TGTGCCAGCAGCCTGACAGAGAACTATGGCTACACCTTC.

This chain connects TRBV5-6 to TRBJ1-1; D is undetermined. The CDR3 contains 15 residues. The V end lost 4 bases, the J end lost 1 base, and 14 bases lay between the germline ends. CDR1 and CDR2 from the germline V gene are SGHDT and YYEEEE. Here the CDR3 DNA reads TGTGCCAGCAGCCCGGAAGTTGGACGGAACACTGAAGCTTTCTTT. Its protein product is CASSPEVGRNTEAFF.

The V call is TRBV7-2, the J call TRBJ1-4; a possible D gene is TRBD1 (6 bases). Trimming left V 2 bases short and J 5 bases short, with 12 bases between. The length of the CDR3 is 15 residues. Per the germline V gene, CDR1 is SGHTA and CDR2 is FQGNSA. The CDR3 DNA sequence: TGTGCCAGCAGCTTACAAAGGCAGGGGAATGAAAAACTGTTTTTT. Its protein is CASSLQRQGNEKLFF.

This clone has a single count. V is TRBV5-1 and J is TRBJ1-3; 7 nucleotides line up with TRBD1. V shed 1 base, J shed 0 bases, and the junction held 1 base outside the gene matches. This CDR3 is built from 15 residues. Looked up from germline, CDR1 is SGHRS and CDR2 is YFSETQ. The CDR3 sequence is CASSLSGGSGNTIYF. For the CDR3, the DNA is TGCGCCAGCAGCTTGTCAGGGGGCTCTGGAAACACCATATATTTT.